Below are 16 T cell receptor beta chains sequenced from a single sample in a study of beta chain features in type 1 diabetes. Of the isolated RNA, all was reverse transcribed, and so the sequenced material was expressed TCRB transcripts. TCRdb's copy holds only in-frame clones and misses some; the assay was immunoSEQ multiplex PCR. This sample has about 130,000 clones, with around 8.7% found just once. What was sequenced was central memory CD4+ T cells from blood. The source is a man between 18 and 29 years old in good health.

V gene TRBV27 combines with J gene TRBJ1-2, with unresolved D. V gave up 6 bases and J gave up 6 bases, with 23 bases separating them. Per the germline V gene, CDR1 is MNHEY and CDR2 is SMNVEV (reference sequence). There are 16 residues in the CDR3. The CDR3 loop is CASRSGIFQPTDGYTF. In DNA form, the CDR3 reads TGTGCCAGCAGATCCGGGATATTCCAACCCACGGATGGCTACACCTTC.

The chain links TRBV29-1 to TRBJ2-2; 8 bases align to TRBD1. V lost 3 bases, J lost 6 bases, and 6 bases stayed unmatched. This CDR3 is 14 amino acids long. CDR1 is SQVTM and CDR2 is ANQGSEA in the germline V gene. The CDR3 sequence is CSVEARGLSGELFF. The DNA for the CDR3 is TGCAGCGTTGAGGCCAGGGGGCTTTCCGGGGAGCTGTTTTTT.

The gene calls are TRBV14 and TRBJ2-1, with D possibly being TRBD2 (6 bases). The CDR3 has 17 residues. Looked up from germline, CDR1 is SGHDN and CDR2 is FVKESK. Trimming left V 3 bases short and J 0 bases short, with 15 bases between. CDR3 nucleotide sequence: TGTGCCAGCAGCCAGGTAGAAGCGGGCAACTCCTACAATGAGCAGTTCTTC. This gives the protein CASSQVEAGNSYNEQFF.

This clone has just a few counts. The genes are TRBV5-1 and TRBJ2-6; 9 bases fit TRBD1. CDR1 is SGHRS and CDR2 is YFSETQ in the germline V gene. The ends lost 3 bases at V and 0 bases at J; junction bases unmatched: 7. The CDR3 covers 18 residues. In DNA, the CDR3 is TGCGCCAGCAGCTCCCTGGACAGGGGTTCCTCTGGGGCCAACGTCCTGACTTTC. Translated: CASSSLDRGSSGANVLTF.

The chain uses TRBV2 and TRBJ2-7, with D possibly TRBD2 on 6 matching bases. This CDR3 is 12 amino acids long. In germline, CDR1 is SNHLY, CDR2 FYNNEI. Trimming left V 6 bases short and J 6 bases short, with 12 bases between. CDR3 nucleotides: TGTGCCAGCAGGGAGGGACCCGGCGAGCAGTACTTC. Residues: CASREGPGEQYF.

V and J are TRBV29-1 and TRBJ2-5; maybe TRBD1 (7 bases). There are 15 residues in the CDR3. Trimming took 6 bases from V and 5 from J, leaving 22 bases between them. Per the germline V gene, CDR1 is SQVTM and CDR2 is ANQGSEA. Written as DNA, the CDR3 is TGCAGCGTATCGAAGGGGGCGAGTGGGGGGGAGACCCAGTACTTC. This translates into CSVSKGASGGETQYF.

This chain's CDR3 is CASSQALGGDTQYF. The CDR3, as DNA: TGTGCCAGCAGCCAAGCATTGGGGGGGGATACGCAGTATTTT. The chain recombines TRBV14 with TRBJ2-3; the match to TRBD2 covers 7 bases. CDR1 is SGHDN, CDR2 FVKESK, per germline. Trimming cost V 1 base and J 6 bases; bases outside gene matches: 4. The CDR3 has 14 amino acids.

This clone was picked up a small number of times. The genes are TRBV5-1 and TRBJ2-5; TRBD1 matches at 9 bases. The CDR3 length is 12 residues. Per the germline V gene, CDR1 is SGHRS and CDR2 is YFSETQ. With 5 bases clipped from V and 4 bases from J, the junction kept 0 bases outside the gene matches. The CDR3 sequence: CASRTGGETQYF. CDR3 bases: TGCGCCAGCAGGACAGGGGGAGAGACCCAGTACTTC.

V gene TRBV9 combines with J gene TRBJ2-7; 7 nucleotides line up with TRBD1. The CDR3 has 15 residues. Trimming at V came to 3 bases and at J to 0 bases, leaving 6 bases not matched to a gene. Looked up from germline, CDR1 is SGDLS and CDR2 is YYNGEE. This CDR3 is CASSAQTGSSYEQYF. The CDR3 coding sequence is TGTGCCAGCAGCGCCCAGACAGGGAGCTCCTACGAGCAGTACTTC.

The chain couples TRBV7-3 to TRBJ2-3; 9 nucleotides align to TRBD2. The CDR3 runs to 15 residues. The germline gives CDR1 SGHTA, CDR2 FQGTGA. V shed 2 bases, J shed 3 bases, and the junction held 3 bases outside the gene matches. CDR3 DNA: TGTGCCAGCAGCTTAGGCGGGGGGGGGACAGATACGCAGTATTTT. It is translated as CASSLGGGGTDTQYF.

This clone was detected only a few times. The CDR3 here is CASSLEPGRGTGELFF. The DNA of the CDR3 is TGCGCCAGCAGCTTGGAGCCAGGTCGGGGCACCGGGGAGCTGTTTTTT. This rearrangement joins TRBV5-1 to TRBJ2-2; perhaps TRBD2 as D (5 bases). CDR1 and CDR2 (germline): SGHRS, YFSETQ. The CDR3 length is 16 residues. Deletions cut 0 bases from V and 4 bases from J, with 13 bases between.

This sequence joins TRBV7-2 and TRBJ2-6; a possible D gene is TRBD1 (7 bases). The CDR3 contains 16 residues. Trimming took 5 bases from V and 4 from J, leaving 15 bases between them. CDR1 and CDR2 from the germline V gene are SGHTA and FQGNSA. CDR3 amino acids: CASSQSGGTGANVLTF. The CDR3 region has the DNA TGTGCCAGCAGCCAATCAGGGGGGACCGGGGCCAACGTCCTGACTTTC.

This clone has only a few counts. CDR3: CASSPPGTGLKLFF. The CDR3 DNA follows: TGTGCCAGCAGCCCCCCCGGGACAGGGTTAAAACTGTTTTTT. The V gene is TRBV7-9, the J gene TRBJ1-4; 9 bases are a match to TRBD1. The V and J ends lost 5 bases and 10 bases, in that order; junction bases with no gene match: 8. Per germline, CDR1 SEHNR and CDR2 FQNEAQ (reference sequence). This CDR3 has 14 residues.

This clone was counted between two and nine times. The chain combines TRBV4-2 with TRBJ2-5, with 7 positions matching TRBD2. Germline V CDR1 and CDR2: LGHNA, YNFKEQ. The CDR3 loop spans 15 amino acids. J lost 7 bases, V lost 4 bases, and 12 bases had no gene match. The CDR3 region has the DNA TGTGCCAGCAGCCGACCGGGGGGATCCGAGTCGACCCAGTACTTC. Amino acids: CASSRPGGSESTQYF.

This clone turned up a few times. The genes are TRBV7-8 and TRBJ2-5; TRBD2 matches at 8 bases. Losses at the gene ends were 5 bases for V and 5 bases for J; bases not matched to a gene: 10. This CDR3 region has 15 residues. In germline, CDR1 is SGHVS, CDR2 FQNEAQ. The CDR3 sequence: CASSVGLAPEETQYF. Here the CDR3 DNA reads TGTGCCAGCAGCGTCGGACTAGCCCCTGAGGAGACCCAGTACTTC.

CDR3 nucleotides: TGTGCCAGTTCGCCGGGACAGGGACGTGGCTACACCTTC. As protein: CASSPGQGRGYTF. The chain recombines TRBV19 with TRBJ1-2; 9 bases agree with TRBD1. CDR3 size: 13 residues. CDR1 and CDR2 from the germline V gene are LNHDA and SQIVND (reference sequence). With 8 bases clipped from V and 7 bases from J, the junction kept 8 bases outside the gene matches.